This record covers a single T cell receptor beta chain. Its cognate antigen is unknown. The sample is drawn from a study of a mutant IDH1 vaccine in newly diagnosed glioma. On the study more broadly: Radiotherapy alone preceded vaccination by 4-6 weeks; alternatively, vaccination started with temozolomide cycles. Patients under treatment included roughly 60% males and 37.5% females and had a mean age of around 37 years.

Assay: immunoSEQ multiplex PCR; the TCRdb copy retains only in-frame clones and omits some. This sample has roughly 49,000 clones, with over 80% found just once. Time point indicated: week 35, safety follow-up. Every single dose of the vaccine, 300 ug of mutant IDH1 20-mer peptide, came with topical imiquimod. Donor tumors were new WHO grade 3 or 4 IDH1-mutant, ATRX-lost astrocytomas. With 6 bases clipped from V and 4 bases from J, the junction kept 6 bases outside the gene matches. CDR1 is ENHRY, CDR2 SYGVKD, per germline. This CDR3 is 14 amino acids long. The sequence derives from a man aged 50 or older with glioma. The rearrangement joins TRBV10-3 to TRBJ2-7; 10 bases are a match to TRBD1. This specimen was PBMCs, taken from a glioma patient whose treatment included an IDH1 peptide vaccine. The CDR3 here is CAIRSGTGVYEQYF. CDR3 bases: TGTGCCATCAGATCCGGGACAGGGGTGTACGAGCAGTACTTC.